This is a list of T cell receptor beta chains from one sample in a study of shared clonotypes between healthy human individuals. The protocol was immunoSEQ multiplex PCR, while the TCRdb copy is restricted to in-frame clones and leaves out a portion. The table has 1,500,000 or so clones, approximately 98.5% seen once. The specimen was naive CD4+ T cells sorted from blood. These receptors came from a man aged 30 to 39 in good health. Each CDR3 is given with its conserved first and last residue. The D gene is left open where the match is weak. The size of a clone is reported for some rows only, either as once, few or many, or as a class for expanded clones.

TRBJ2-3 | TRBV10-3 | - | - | CATRELWTDTQYF | TGTGCCACCAGGGAGCTATGGACAGATACGCAGTATTTT
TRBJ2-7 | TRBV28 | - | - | CASTPPRPLIGEQYF | TGTGCCAGCACCCCCCCCAGACCCTTGATAGGCGAGCAGTACTTC
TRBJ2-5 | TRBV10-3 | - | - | CAISELTGGGETQYF | TGTGCCATCAGTGAGCTTACAGGGGGAGGGGAGACCCAGTACTTC
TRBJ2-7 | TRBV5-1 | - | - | CASGGGSGSYEQYF | TGCGCCAGCGGAGGGGGCTCGGGGAGCTACGAGCAGTACTTC
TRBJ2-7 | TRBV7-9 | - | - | CASSLGGSGVFYEQYF | TGTGCCAGCAGCTTAGGTGGGTCAGGGGTTTTCTACGAGCAGTACTTC
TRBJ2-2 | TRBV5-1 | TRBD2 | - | CASSLAGAGVKGELFF | TGCGCCAGCAGCTTGGCCGGAGCGGGAGTGAAGGGGGAGCTGTTTTTT
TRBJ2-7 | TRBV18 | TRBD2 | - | CASSPTSGDYEQYF | TGTGCCAGCTCACCAACTAGCGGGGACTACGAGCAGTACTTC
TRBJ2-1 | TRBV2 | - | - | CASSRGLAIGNNEQFF | TGTGCCAGCAGTCGGGGGCTAGCCATCGGCAACAATGAGCAGTTCTTC
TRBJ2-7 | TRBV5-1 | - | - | CASSLEGARSTYEQYF | TGCGCCAGCAGCTTGGAAGGGGCAAGGTCGACCTACGAGCAGTACTTC
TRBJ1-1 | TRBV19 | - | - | CASSPQGRMNTEAFF | TGTGCCAGTAGTCCCCAGGGTCGGATGAACACTGAAGCTTTCTTT
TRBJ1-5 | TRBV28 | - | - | CASTIDADFGPQGTNQPQHF | TGTGCCAGCACTATCGACGCGGACTTCGGCCCCCAAGGAACGAATCAGCCCCAGCATTTT
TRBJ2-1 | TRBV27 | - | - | CASSFIRGRFSDEQFF | TGTGCCAGCAGTTTTATTAGGGGGAGGTTTTCGGATGAGCAGTTCTTC
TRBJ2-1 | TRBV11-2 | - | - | CASSLGAASSYNEQFF | TGTGCCAGCAGCTTAGGAGCGGCTAGCTCCTACAATGAGCAGTTCTTC
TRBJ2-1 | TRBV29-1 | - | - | CSVVQVRRRFWDEQFF | TGCAGCGTTGTACAAGTGCGCAGGCGATTTTGGGATGAGCAGTTCTTC
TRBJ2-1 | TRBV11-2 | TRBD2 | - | CASSLVLAVSEQFF | TGTGCCAGCAGCTTAGTCCTAGCGGTGAGTGAGCAGTTCTTC
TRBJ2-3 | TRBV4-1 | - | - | CASSQIGRADTQYF | TGCGCCAGCAGCCAAATCGGCAGGGCAGATACGCAGTATTTT
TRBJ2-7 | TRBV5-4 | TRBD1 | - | CASSVRLLTGSSYEQYF | TGTGCCAGCAGCGTAAGGCTCTTGACAGGGAGCTCCTACGAGCAGTACTTC
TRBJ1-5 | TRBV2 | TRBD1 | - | CASSGTGGVQPQHF | TGTGCCAGCAGCGGGACAGGGGGTGTTCAGCCCCAGCATTTT
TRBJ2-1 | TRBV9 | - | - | CASSVATSSAEQFF | TGTGCCAGCAGCGTAGCTACTAGTTCTGCGGAGCAGTTCTTC
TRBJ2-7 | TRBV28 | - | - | CASSSKGRGQRNEQYF | TGTGCCAGCAGTTCGAAGGGGCGGGGCCAGAGGAACGAGCAGTACTTC
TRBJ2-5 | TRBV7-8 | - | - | CASSLVESQTQYF | TGTGCCAGCAGCTTAGTCGAGAGCCAGACCCAGTACTTC
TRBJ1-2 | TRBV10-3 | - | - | CAISEQGNYGYTF | TGTGCCATCAGTGAGCAGGGTAACTATGGCTACACCTTC
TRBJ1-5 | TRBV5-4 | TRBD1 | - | CASSSGQGTNQPQHF | TGTGCCAGCAGCTCCGGACAGGGGACCAATCAGCCCCAGCATTTT
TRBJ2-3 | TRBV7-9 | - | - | CASSLALPTDTQYF | TGTGCCAGCAGCTTAGCTCTCCCCACAGATACGCAGTATTTT
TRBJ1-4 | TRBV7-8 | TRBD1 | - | CASSQRQGYEKLFF | TGTGCCAGCAGCCAAAGACAGGGTTACGAAAAACTGTTTTTT
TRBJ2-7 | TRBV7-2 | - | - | CASRSTSYEQYF | TGTGCCAGCAGAAGCACCTCCTACGAGCAGTACTTC
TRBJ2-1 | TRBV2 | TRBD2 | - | CATLGPGTSGRSEYNEQFF | TGTGCCACTCTCGGTCCCGGGACTAGCGGGAGATCAGAGTACAATGAGCAGTTCTTC
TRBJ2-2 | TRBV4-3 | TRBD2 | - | CASSHRLAENTGELFF | TGCGCCAGCAGCCATCGTCTAGCGGAAAACACCGGGGAGCTGTTTTTT
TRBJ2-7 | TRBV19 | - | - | CASSTSGYEQYF | TGTGCCAGTAGTACCTCAGGGTACGAGCAGTACTTC
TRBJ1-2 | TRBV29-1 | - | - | CSVEQGMDGYTF | TGCAGCGTGGAACAGGGTATGGACGGCTACACCTTC
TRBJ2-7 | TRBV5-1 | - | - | CASSQGGIYEQYF | TGCGCCAGCAGTCAGGGTGGGATCTACGAGCAGTACTTC
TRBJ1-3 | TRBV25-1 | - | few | CASGGQLGNTIYF | TGTGCCAGCGGAGGACAGCTTGGAAACACCATATATTTT
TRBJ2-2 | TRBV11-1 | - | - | CASALKAGGELFF | TGTGCCAGCGCCCTCAAGGCCGGCGGGGAGCTGTTTTTT
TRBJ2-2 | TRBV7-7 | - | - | CASSLAIAGELFF | TGTGCTAGCAGCTTAGCTATCGCCGGGGAGCTGTTTTTT
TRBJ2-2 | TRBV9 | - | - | CASSVGVGRDTGELFF | TGTGCCAGCAGCGTAGGAGTAGGGCGGGACACCGGGGAGCTGTTTTTT
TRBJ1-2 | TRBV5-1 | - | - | CASRDRNYGYTF | TGCGCCAGCCGAGACAGGAACTATGGCTACACCTTC
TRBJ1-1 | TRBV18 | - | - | CASSPWGREAFF | TGTGCCAGCTCACCATGGGGCAGGGAAGCTTTCTTT
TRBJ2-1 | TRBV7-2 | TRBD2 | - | CASSPWTRIAGGNYNEQFF | TGTGCCAGCAGCCCATGGACACGTATAGCGGGAGGGAACTACAATGAGCAGTTCTTC
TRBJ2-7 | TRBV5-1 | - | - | CASSWKGSYEQYF | TGCGCCAGCAGCTGGAAGGGTTCCTACGAGCAGTACTTC
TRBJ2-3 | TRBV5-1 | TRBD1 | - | CASSLGTGARTDTQYF | TGCGCCAGCAGCTTGGGCACAGGGGCCCGCACAGATACGCAGTATTTT
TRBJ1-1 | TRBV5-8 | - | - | CASSLPLGNTEAFF | TGTGCCAGCAGCTTACCCCTTGGGAACACTGAAGCTTTCTTT
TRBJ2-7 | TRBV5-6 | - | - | CASSWGSDSGGAWF | TGTGCCAGCAGCTGGGGCTCGGACAGTGGAGGGGCGTGGTTC
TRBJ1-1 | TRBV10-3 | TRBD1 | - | CAIRPGGRTEAFF | TGTGCCATCAGGCCAGGGGGCCGCACTGAAGCTTTCTTT
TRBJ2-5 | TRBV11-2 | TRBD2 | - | CASSPMTSGRSGRETQYF | TGTGCCAGCAGCCCGATGACTAGCGGGAGGTCGGGGAGGGAGACCCAGTACTTC
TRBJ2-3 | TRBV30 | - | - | CAWSVSGLSTDTQYF | TGTGCCTGGAGTGTAAGTGGTCTCAGCACAGATACGCAGTATTTT
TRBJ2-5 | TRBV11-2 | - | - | CASSLDPSLQETQYF | TGTGCCAGCAGCTTAGACCCTAGTTTGCAAGAGACCCAGTACTTC
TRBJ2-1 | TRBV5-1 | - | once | CASSLGTQPVFF | TGCGCCAGCAGCTTAGGGACCCAGCCGGTATTCTTC
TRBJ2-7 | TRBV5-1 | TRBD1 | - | CASSLSGQGVNYEQYF | TGCGCCAGCAGCTTGTCGGGACAGGGAGTTAACTACGAGCAGTACTTC
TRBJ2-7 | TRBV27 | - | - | CASGTTSYEQYF | TGTGCCAGCGGTACCACTTCCTACGAGCAGTACTTC
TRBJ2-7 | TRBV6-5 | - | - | CASSQTQTAPYEQYF | TGTGCCAGCAGCCAAACCCAGACAGCGCCCTACGAGCAGTACTTC
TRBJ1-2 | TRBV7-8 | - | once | CASSLGSANYGYTF | TGTGCCAGCAGCTTAGGGTCCGCTAACTATGGCTACACCTTC
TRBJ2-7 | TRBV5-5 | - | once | CASTYSYEQYF | TGTGCCAGCACCTATAGCTACGAGCAGTACTTC
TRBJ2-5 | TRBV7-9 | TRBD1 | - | CASSPGQGQETQYF | TGTGCCAGCAGCCCCGGACAGGGGCAGGAGACCCAGTACTTC
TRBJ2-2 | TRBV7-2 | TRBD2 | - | CASSSGGLAGELFF | TGTGCCAGCAGCTCGGGTGGACTAGCCGGGGAGCTGTTTTTT
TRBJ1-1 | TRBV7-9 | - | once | CASSRTRTSPEAFF | TGTGCCAGCAGCCGGACCCGGACCTCACCTGAAGCTTTCTTT
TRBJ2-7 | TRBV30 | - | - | CAWSWARLRGEQYF | TGTGCCTGGAGCTGGGCCCGACTTCGCGGCGAGCAGTACTTC
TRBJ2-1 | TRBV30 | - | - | CAWSLRGTYNEQFF | TGTGCCTGGAGTTTAAGGGGAACCTACAATGAGCAGTTCTTC
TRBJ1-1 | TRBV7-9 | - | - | CASSQTGWEAFF | TGTGCCAGCAGCCAGACCGGGTGGGAAGCTTTCTTT
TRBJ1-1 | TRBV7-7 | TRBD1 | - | CASSLLFGPGGGYNTEAFF | TGTGCCAGCAGCTTACTTTTTGGGCCAGGGGGAGGGTACAACACTGAAGCTTTCTTT
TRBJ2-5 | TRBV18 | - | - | CASSLIADVGQETQYF | TGTGCCAGCTCACTTATCGCCGATGTGGGCCAAGAGACCCAGTACTTC